These 2 T cell receptor beta chains came from one sample sequenced in a study of T cell repertoires in cytomegalovirus infection. TCRdb reanalysed the reads using MiXCR and keeps one entry per CDR3 protein. The sample has 270,000 or so distinct CDR3 sequences; about 17% are singletons. The specimen was CD8+ T cells from PBMCs. The receptors stem from a human donor in good health (CMV status not recorded). Some clones in this sample may be carry-over from other donors' samples.

This clonotype appeared a few times. This chain connects TRBV5-6 to TRBJ1-1; D might be TRBD1 (5 bases). CDR1 SGHDT and CDR2 YYEEEE come from the germline V gene. The CDR3 totals 15 residues. Trimming took off 4 bases at V and 4 bases at J, with 17 bases between the two ends. CDR3 nucleotides: TGTGCCAGCAGCCCACCGCTGGGGGAGGGCACTGAAGCTTTCTTT. Translation: CASSPPLGEGTEAFF.

This clonotype has only a few counts. This chain links TRBV20-1 with TRBJ1-6; D not certain. Germline CDR1 is DFQATT and CDR2 is SNEGSKA (reference sequence). The CDR3 sequence is 14 residues long. Trimming removed 0 bases from V and 14 bases from J, with 17 bases in between. DNA for the CDR3: TGCAGTGCTAGAGAAGAGGGTGGATGGTTGGCCCTCCACTTT. Translated, it gives CSAREEGGWLALHF.